This T cell receptor beta chain was documented in a study of blood T cell repertoires in COVID-19. Trimming pared 6 bases from V and 2 bases from J, leaving 16 bases between. The CDR3 runs 14 residues. Germline loops: CDR1 SQVTM, CDR2 ANQGSEA. Participants' own reports of clinical history determined their cohort assignment. Some clones are missing from TCRdb's copy, which holds only in-frame ones; the method was immunoSEQ multiplex PCR. The sample holds about 390,000 clones, 80% to 90% seen once. The sample consisted of PBMCs or T cells enriched from blood (not recorded which). This sequence joins TRBV29-1 and TRBJ1-1; no definite D call. The sequence came from a woman between 50 and 59 years old who had recovered from COVID-19. CDR3 protein: CSVLGPGSNTEAFF. The CDR3 nucleotides are TGCAGCGTGCTGGGTCCGGGGTCCAACACTGAAGCTTTCTTT.